This is a list of T cell receptor beta chains from one sample in a study of CD8+CD57+ T cells in acquired aplastic anemia. From the reads, TCRdb called clonotypes with MiXCR, one entry per CDR3 protein. The table records roughly 130,000 distinct CDR3 sequences, 48% of them present only once. The material sequenced was sorted CD4+, CD8+, or CD8+CD57+ T cells (not recorded which) from PBMCs. These receptors were obtained from a human donor in good health, serving as a control. Each CDR3 is given with its conserved first and last residue. The order of the fields is D gene, J gene, V gene, clone size, CDR3 DNA, CDR3 protein. A D gene is named only where the DNA matches it firmly. A clone size is listed for some rows: how often the clone was seen (once, few, many), or a class if it is expanded.

d_call: TRBD1
j_call: TRBJ1-2
v_call: TRBV19
clone_size: -
cdr3_nt: TGTGCCAGCCACATGGGACAGGGGACTTATGGCTACACCTTC
cdr3_aa: CASHMGQGTYGYTF

d_call: TRBD2
j_call: TRBJ2-2
v_call: TRBV5-4
clone_size: many
cdr3_nt: TGTGCCAGCAGCTTGGCGGAGCGGGGGTACACCGGGGAGCTGTTTTTT
cdr3_aa: CASSLAERGYTGELFF

d_call: -
j_call: TRBJ1-2
v_call: TRBV9
clone_size: few
cdr3_nt: TGTGCCAGCAGCTTGGGCGGGGCTGGGGGCTACACCTTC
cdr3_aa: CASSLGGAGGYTF

d_call: TRBD2
j_call: TRBJ2-7
v_call: TRBV6-1
clone_size: -
cdr3_nt: TGTGCCAGCCGAGGTGAGCTAGCGGGGGACTACGAGCAGTACTTC
cdr3_aa: CASRGELAGDYEQYF

d_call: -
j_call: TRBJ2-3
v_call: TRBV12-5
clone_size: many
cdr3_nt: TGTGCTAGTGGGGCGACGGTCACAGATACGCAGTATTTT
cdr3_aa: CASGATVTDTQYF

d_call: -
j_call: TRBJ1-5
v_call: TRBV7-9
clone_size: many
cdr3_nt: TGTGCCAGCAGCTTAGAAGCGTATCAGCCCCAGCATTTT
cdr3_aa: CASSLEAYQPQHF

d_call: -
j_call: TRBJ2-2
v_call: TRBV11-2
clone_size: -
cdr3_nt: TGTGCCAGCAGCTTAAACGGGGGGAACACCGGGGAGCTGTTTTTT
cdr3_aa: CASSLNGGNTGELFF

d_call: -
j_call: TRBJ1-5
v_call: TRBV7-2
clone_size: many
cdr3_nt: TGTGCCAGCAGCTTAGACATTTCCCAGCCCCAGCATTTT
cdr3_aa: CASSLDISQPQHF

d_call: -
j_call: TRBJ2-3
v_call: TRBV12-3/TRBV12-4
clone_size: many
cdr3_nt: TGTGCCAGCAGTTTAACTTTTATTCAGAGGAAAACGCAGTATTTT
cdr3_aa: CASSLTFIQRKTQYF

d_call: -
j_call: TRBJ2-7
v_call: TRBV19
clone_size: few
cdr3_nt: TGTGCCAGTAGTCGCTACGAGCAGTACTTC
cdr3_aa: CASSRYEQYF

d_call: -
j_call: TRBJ2-3
v_call: TRBV9
clone_size: many
cdr3_nt: TGTGCCAGCAGCGTAGGGCGGTCCAGCACAGATACGCAGTATTTT
cdr3_aa: CASSVGRSSTDTQYF

d_call: -
j_call: TRBJ2-5
v_call: TRBV10-3
clone_size: -
cdr3_nt: TGTGCCATCAGTGAGTCAGGGCAGGAAGAGACCCAGTACTTC
cdr3_aa: CAISESGQEETQYF

d_call: -
j_call: TRBJ2-7
v_call: TRBV20-1
clone_size: once
cdr3_nt: TGCAGTGCCAATATCCGGTACGGGGGCTACGAGCAGTACTTC
cdr3_aa: CSANIRYGGYEQYF

d_call: -
j_call: TRBJ1-1
v_call: TRBV28
clone_size: -
cdr3_nt: TGTGCCAGCAGTTTCAAAGCTAATTCCGTGAACACTGAAGCTTTCTTT
cdr3_aa: CASSFKANSVNTEAFF

d_call: -
j_call: TRBJ2-7
v_call: TRBV5-5
clone_size: -
cdr3_nt: TGTGCCAGCAGCCGAGATTGGGAACCGACCTACGAGCAGTACTTC
cdr3_aa: CASSRDWEPTYEQYF

d_call: TRBD1
j_call: TRBJ2-7
v_call: TRBV10-3
clone_size: once
cdr3_nt: TGTGCCAGCGGGGGACAGGGGGCCAGCTCCTACGAGCAGTACTTC
cdr3_aa: CASGGQGASSYEQYF

d_call: -
j_call: TRBJ1-1
v_call: TRBV7-3
clone_size: -
cdr3_nt: TGTGCCAGCACCCCGGGGGGCACTGAAGCTTTCTTT
cdr3_aa: CASTPGGTEAFF

d_call: TRBD1
j_call: TRBJ1-2
v_call: TRBV4-3
clone_size: many
cdr3_nt: TGCGCCAGCAGCCAAAGTCGACAGGGGATCTATGGCTACACCTTC
cdr3_aa: CASSQSRQGIYGYTF

d_call: -
j_call: TRBJ2-7
v_call: TRBV13
clone_size: -
cdr3_nt: TGCGCCAGCAGCCGGGGCTCCTACGAGCAGTACTTC
cdr3_aa: CASSRGSYEQYF

d_call: -
j_call: TRBJ2-3
v_call: TRBV9
clone_size: -
cdr3_nt: TGTGCCAGCAGCGTTGAACATGGTACGCAGTATTTT
cdr3_aa: CASSVEHGTQYF

d_call: TRBD1
j_call: TRBJ2-7
v_call: TRBV7-9
clone_size: many
cdr3_nt: TGTGCCAGCAGCTTCGGGACAGGGAATTCCTACGAGCAGTACTTC
cdr3_aa: CASSFGTGNSYEQYF

d_call: TRBD2
j_call: TRBJ2-7
v_call: TRBV2
clone_size: -
cdr3_nt: TGTGCCAGCACCCAAGGTTTTAGCGGGGGGACCTACGAGCAGTACTTC
cdr3_aa: CASTQGFSGGTYEQYF

d_call: TRBD2
j_call: TRBJ2-7
v_call: TRBV11-2
clone_size: many
cdr3_nt: TGTGCCAGCAGCTTAGATCTTAGCGGGGGGTGGTACGAGCAGTACTTC
cdr3_aa: CASSLDLSGGWYEQYF

d_call: -
j_call: TRBJ2-5
v_call: TRBV5-1
clone_size: -
cdr3_nt: TGCGGCAGCAGCGCCGGCCGACAGGCGCTACAAGGGACCCAGTACTTC
cdr3_aa: CGSSAGRQALQGTQYF

d_call: -
j_call: TRBJ2-3
v_call: TRBV29-1
clone_size: -
cdr3_nt: TGCAGCGTTGGATTCAGAATAAGCACAGATACGCAGTATTTT
cdr3_aa: CSVGFRISTDTQYF

d_call: TRBD1
j_call: TRBJ1-6
v_call: TRBV4-3
clone_size: -
cdr3_nt: TGCGCCAGCAGCCAAGATGCGACAGGGCCTAATTCACCCCTCCACTTT
cdr3_aa: CASSQDATGPNSPLHF

d_call: -
j_call: TRBJ1-2
v_call: TRBV7-6
clone_size: -
cdr3_nt: TGTGCCAGCAGCTTAGGCAGGGACAACTATGGCTACACCTTC
cdr3_aa: CASSLGRDNYGYTF

d_call: TRBD1
j_call: TRBJ1-6
v_call: TRBV20-1
clone_size: many
cdr3_nt: TGCAGTGCTGGACAGGGTTTCACGGATTCACCCCTCCACTTT
cdr3_aa: CSAGQGFTDSPLHF

d_call: -
j_call: TRBJ2-7
v_call: TRBV7-2
clone_size: -
cdr3_nt: TGTGCCAGCAGCTTAGCTCCGACAGGGGAGGGCTTCGAGCAGTACTTC
cdr3_aa: CASSLAPTGEGFEQYF

d_call: TRBD2
j_call: TRBJ2-7
v_call: TRBV7-2
clone_size: many
cdr3_nt: TGTGCCAGCCGATACAGCGGGGGGGGGGATGGCTACGAGCAGTACTTC
cdr3_aa: CASRYSGGGDGYEQYF

d_call: -
j_call: TRBJ1-1
v_call: TRBV4-2
clone_size: many
cdr3_nt: TGTGCCAGCAGCCAAGATCGAGATTCTGCTGAAGCTTTCTTT
cdr3_aa: CASSQDRDSAEAFF

d_call: TRBD1
j_call: TRBJ2-7
v_call: TRBV15
clone_size: -
cdr3_nt: TGTGCCACCAGCTTACTGGGACAGGGGATCGACTACGAGCAGTACTTC
cdr3_aa: CATSLLGQGIDYEQYF

d_call: TRBD1
j_call: TRBJ2-1
v_call: TRBV7-9
clone_size: many
cdr3_nt: TGTGCCAGCAGACCTCCACAGGGGCTCCTTTACAATGAGCAGTTCTTC
cdr3_aa: CASRPPQGLLYNEQFF

d_call: -
j_call: TRBJ1-1
v_call: TRBV19
clone_size: -
cdr3_nt: TGTGCCAGTACCCCCAAGGTCCGGGGCACTGAAGCTTTCTTT
cdr3_aa: CASTPKVRGTEAFF

d_call: TRBD1
j_call: TRBJ1-1
v_call: TRBV5-1
clone_size: many
cdr3_nt: TGCGCCAGCAGCTCGGGGGACAGGGGGCGAGCCACTGAAGCTTTCTTT
cdr3_aa: CASSSGDRGRATEAFF

d_call: TRBD2
j_call: TRBJ2-6
v_call: TRBV7-9
clone_size: -
cdr3_nt: TGTGCCAGCAGCTCGGGAGGCTCTGGGGCCAACGTCCTGACTTTC
cdr3_aa: CASSSGGSGANVLTF

d_call: -
j_call: TRBJ2-1
v_call: TRBV4-3
clone_size: many
cdr3_nt: TGCGCCAGCAGCCCTGGTGGCAGGGGTACCTACAATGAGCAGTTCTTC
cdr3_aa: CASSPGGRGTYNEQFF

d_call: -
j_call: TRBJ1-2
v_call: TRBV7-2
clone_size: -
cdr3_nt: TGTGCCAGCAGCTTAGGAGGGGTTCAAGGCTACACCTTC
cdr3_aa: CASSLGGVQGYTF

d_call: -
j_call: TRBJ2-7
v_call: TRBV5-1
clone_size: -
cdr3_nt: TGCGCCAGCAGCTTGTTACAGTCCGCTCACGAGCAGTACTTC
cdr3_aa: CASSLLQSAHEQYF